One sample yielded the 3 T cell receptor beta chains listed below, sequenced in a study of T cells in Graves' hyperthyroidism and ophthalmopathy. Amplification of TCR beta CDR3 regions was performed using RNA transcripts as template. HTBI primers were the set used in a first-round RT-PCR of the TCR CDR3. TCRdb passed the multiplex PCR reads through MiXCR, listing each CDR3 protein once. The sample has some 360,000 distinct CDR3 sequences, 15% to 20% seen once; the top ten hold roughly a sixth. Sequenced input: blood. These receptors all stem from a woman aged 40 to 55 with Graves' ophthalmopathy.

This chain joins TRBV12-3 or TRBV12-4 and TRBJ2-7; D could derive from TRBD1 or TRBD2 (6 bases each). V was clipped by 3 bases and J by 5 bases, with 14 bases between them. This CDR3 spans 14 amino acids. The CDR3 here is CASSLDGGPDEQYF. CDR3 in DNA: TGTGCCAGCAGTTTGGATGGGGGGCCGGACGAGCAGTACTTC.

The chain links TRBV7-8 to TRBJ2-7; D may be TRBD2 (5 bases). The V and J ends lost 1 base and 2 bases respectively, with 9 bases between them. Germline V gene data show CDR1 as SGHVS and CDR2 as FQNEAQ. This CDR3 spans 14 amino acids. CDR3 nucleotides: TGTGCCAGCAGCTTAGGACTACAGACCTACGAGCAGTACTTC. Protein product: CASSLGLQTYEQYF.

This clonotype was found a few times. The chain joins TRBV18 to TRBJ1-1; D is perhaps TRBD1 (5 bases). The V gene lost 0 bases and the J gene lost 5 bases, with 10 bases spanning the gap. Germline V CDR1 and CDR2: KGHSH, LQKENI. CDR3 length: 14 amino acids. The CDR3 sequence: CASSPPGVTTEAFF. The DNA for the CDR3 is TGTGCCAGCTCACCACCAGGGGTTACAACTGAAGCTTTCTTT. Full variable domain (remainder filled in from reference TRBV18 and TRBJ1-1): NAGVMQNPRHLVRRRGQEARLRCSPMKGHSHVYWYRQLPEEGLKFMVYLQKENIIDESGMPKERFSAEFPKEGPSILRIQQVVRGDSAAYFCASSPPGVTTEAFFGQGTRLTVV.